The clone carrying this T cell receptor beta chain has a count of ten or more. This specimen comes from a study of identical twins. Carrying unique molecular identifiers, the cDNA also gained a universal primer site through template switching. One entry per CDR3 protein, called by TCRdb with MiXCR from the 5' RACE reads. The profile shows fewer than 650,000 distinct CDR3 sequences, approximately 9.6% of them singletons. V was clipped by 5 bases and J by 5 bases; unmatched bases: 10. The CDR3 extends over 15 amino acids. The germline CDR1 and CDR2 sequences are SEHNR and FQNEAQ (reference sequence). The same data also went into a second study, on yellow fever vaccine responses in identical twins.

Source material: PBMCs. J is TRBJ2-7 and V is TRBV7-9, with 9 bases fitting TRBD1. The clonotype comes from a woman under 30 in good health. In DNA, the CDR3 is TGTGCCAGCAGCCGCCGGACAGGGGATCTCGACGAGCAGTACTTC. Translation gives CASSRRTGDLDEQYF. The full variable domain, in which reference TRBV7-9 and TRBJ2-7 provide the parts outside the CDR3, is DTGVSQNPRHKITKRGQNVTFRCDPISEHNRLYWYRQTLGQGPEFLTYFQNEAQLEKSRLLSDRFSAERPKGSFSTLEIQRTEQGDSAMYLCASSRRTGDLDEQYFGPGTRLTVT.